This TCR beta chain was found in a study of T cells in Graves' hyperthyroidism and ophthalmopathy. This CDR3 region has 14 residues. Germline CDR1 SGHTA, CDR2 FQGTGA. V lost 8 bases to trimming and J lost 2 bases, with 14 bases between them. RNA transcripts served as the template for amplifying TCR beta CDR3 regions. The HTBI set primed first-round TCR CDR3 RT-PCR. TCRdb used MiXCR to reprocess the multiplex PCR reads, holding one entry per CDR3 protein. The repertoire consists of 250,000 to 300,000 distinct CDR3 sequences, with approximately 18% occurring once and the leading ten covering about 35%. This clonotype was counted between two and nine times.

Sequencing was done on a sample of blood. This chain joins TRBV7-3 and TRBJ2-3; possible D gene TRBD2, 5 bases. The clonotype comes from a man between 50 and 59 years old with Graves' ophthalmopathy. The CDR3 DNA is TGTGCCAGCGGGGTGGCGGGTCCCACAGATACGCAGTATTTT. Translating gives CASGVAGPTDTQYF.